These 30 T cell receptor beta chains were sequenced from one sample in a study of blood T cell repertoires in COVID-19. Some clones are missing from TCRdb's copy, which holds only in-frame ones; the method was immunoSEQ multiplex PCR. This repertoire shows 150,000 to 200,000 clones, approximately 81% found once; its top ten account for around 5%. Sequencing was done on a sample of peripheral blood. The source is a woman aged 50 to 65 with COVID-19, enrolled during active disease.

The CDR3 loop is CASSDQGVPDTQYF. The CDR3 bases are TGTGCCAGCAGCGACCAGGGGGTACCAGATACGCAGTATTTT. The V and J genes are TRBV9 and TRBJ2-3, with 7 bases identical to TRBD1. V lost 3 bases and J lost 4; bases outside the gene matches: 5. This CDR3 is built from 14 residues. Germline V gene sequence: CDR1 SGDLS, CDR2 YYNGEE.

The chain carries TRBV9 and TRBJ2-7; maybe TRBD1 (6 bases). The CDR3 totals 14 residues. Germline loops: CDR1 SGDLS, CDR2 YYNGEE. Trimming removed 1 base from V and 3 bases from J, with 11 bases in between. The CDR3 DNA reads TGTGCCAGCAGCGTAAGGGCAGGGGACTACGAGCAGTACTTC. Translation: CASSVRAGDYEQYF.

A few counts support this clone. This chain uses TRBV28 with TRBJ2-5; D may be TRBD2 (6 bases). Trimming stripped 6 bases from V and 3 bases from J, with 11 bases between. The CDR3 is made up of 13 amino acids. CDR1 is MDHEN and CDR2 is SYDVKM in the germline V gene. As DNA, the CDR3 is TGTGCCAGCAGCCTGACGGGGGAAGAGACCCAGTACTTC. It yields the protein CASSLTGEETQYF.

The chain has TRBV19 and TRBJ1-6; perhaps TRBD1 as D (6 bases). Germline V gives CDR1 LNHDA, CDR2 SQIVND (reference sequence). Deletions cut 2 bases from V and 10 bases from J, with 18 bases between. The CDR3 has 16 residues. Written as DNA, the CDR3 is TGTGCCAGTAGTATAAGAACAGGGAGCGGTGTCTCACCCCTCCACTTT. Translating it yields CASSIRTGSGVSPLHF.

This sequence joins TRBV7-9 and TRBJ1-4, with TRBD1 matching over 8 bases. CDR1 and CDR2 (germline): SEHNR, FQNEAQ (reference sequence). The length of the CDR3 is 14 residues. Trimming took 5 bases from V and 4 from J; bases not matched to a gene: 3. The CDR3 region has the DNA TGTGCCAGCAGCCCCGGACAGGGTAATGAAAAACTGTTTTTT. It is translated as CASSPGQGNEKLFF.

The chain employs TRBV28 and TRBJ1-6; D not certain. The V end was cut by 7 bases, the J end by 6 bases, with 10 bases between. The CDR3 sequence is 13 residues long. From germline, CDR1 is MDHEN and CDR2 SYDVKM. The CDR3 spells CASISSGNSPLHF. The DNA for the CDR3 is TGTGCCAGCATTTCGTCGGGTAATTCACCCCTCCACTTT.

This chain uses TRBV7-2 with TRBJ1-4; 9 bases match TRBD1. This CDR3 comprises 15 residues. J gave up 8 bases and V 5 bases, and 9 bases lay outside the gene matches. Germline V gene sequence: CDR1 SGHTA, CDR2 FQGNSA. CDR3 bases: TGTGCCAGCAGCCCAAAGACAGGGGGGGGAGAAAAACTGTTTTTT. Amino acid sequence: CASSPKTGGGEKLFF.

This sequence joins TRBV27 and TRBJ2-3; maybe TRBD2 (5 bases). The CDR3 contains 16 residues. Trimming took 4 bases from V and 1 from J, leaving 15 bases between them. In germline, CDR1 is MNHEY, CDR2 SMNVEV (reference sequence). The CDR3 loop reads CASSSPTRRRTDTQYF. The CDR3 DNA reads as TGTGCCAGCAGTTCCCCAACACGGAGGCGCACAGATACGCAGTATTTT.

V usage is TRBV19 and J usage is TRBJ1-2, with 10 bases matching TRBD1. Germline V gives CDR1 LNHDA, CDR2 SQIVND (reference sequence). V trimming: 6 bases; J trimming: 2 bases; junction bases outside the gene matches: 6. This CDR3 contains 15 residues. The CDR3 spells CASSSRGQGNYGYTF. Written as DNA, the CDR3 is TGTGCCAGTAGCTCAAGGGGACAGGGGAACTATGGCTACACCTTC.

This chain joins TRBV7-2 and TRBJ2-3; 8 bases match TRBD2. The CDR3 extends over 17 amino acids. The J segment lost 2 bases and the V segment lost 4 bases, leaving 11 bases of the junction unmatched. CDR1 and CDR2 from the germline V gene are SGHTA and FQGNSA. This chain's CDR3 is CASSSTTSGAPTDTQYF. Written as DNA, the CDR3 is TGTGCCAGCAGCTCGACCACTAGCGGTGCCCCCACAGATACGCAGTATTTT.

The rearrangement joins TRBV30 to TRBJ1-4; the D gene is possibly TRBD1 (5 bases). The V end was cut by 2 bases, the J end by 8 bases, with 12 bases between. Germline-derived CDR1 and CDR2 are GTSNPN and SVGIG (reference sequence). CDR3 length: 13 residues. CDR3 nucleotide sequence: TGTGCCTGGAGTACCCAGGGAAACGAAAAACTGTTTTTT. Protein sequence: CAWSTQGNEKLFF.

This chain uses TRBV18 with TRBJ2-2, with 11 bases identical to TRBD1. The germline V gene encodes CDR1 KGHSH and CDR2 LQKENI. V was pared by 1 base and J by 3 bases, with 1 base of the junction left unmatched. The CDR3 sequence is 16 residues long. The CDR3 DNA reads TGTGCCAGCTCACCACGGACAGGGGGCGACACCGGGGAGCTGTTTTTT. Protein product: CASSPRTGGDTGELFF.

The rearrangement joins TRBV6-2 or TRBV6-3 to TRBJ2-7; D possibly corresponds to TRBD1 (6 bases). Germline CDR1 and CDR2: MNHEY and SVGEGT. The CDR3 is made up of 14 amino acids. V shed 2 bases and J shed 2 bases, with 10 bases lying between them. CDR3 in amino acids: CASSYTGHPYEQYF. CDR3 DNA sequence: TGTGCCAGCAGTTACACGGGACATCCCTACGAGCAGTACTTC.

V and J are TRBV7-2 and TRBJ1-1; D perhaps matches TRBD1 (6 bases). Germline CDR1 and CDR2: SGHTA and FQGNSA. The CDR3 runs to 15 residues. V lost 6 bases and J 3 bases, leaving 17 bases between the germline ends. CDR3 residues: CASRTLTGQHTEAFF. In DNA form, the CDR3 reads TGTGCCAGCAGAACCTTGACAGGCCAGCACACTGAAGCTTTCTTT.

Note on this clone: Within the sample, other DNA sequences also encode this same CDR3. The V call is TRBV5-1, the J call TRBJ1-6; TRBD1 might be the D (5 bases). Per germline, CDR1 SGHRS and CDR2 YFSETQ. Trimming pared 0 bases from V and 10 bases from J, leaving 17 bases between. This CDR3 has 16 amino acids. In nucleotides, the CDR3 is TGCGCCAGCAGCTTGGGGCCGGGGGGAGGGTCCTCACCCCTCCACTTT. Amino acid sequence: CASSLGPGGGSSPLHF.

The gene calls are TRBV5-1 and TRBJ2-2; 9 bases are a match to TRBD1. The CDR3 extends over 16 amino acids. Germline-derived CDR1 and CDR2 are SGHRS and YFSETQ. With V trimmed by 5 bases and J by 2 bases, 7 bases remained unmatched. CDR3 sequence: CASRNTGGLNTGELFF. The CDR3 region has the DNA TGCGCCAGCAGAAACACAGGGGGCCTTAACACCGGGGAGCTGTTTTTT.

The CDR3 coding sequence is TGTGCCAGCAGCCGGGAGACTGAAGCTTTCTTT. Its translation is CASSRETEAFF. V and J are TRBV5-6 and TRBJ1-1, with D unresolved. There are 11 residues in the CDR3. Germline V gene lookup returns CDR1 SGHDT and CDR2 YYEEEE. Trimming left V 4 bases short and J 5 bases short, with 6 bases between.

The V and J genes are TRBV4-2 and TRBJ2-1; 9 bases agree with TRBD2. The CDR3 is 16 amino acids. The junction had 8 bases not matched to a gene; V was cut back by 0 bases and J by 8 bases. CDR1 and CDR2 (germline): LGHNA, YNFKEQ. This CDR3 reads CASSQESGGYLDEQFF. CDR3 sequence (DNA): TGTGCCAGCAGCCAAGAGAGCGGGGGGTACTTGGATGAGCAGTTCTTC.

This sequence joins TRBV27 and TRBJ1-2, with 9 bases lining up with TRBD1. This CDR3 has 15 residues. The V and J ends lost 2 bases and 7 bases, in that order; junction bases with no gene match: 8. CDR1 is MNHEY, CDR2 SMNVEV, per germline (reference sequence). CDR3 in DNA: TGTGCCAGCAGTTTAACTGGGACAGGGAGGTCTGGCTACACCTTC. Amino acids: CASSLTGTGRSGYTF.

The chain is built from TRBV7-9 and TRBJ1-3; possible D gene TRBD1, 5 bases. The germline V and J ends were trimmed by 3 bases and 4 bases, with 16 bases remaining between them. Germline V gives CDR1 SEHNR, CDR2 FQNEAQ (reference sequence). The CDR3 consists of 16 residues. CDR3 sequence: CASSLGPKGKGNTIYF. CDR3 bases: TGTGCCAGCAGCTTGGGGCCCAAGGGAAAAGGAAACACCATATATTTT.

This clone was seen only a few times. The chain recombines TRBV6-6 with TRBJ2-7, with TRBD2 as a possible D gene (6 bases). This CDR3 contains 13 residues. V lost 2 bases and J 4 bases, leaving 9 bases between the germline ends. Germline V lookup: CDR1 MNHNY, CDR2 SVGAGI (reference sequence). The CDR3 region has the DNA TGTGCCAGCAGTTACGGGACTTGGTACGAGCAGTACTTC. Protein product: CASSYGTWYEQYF.

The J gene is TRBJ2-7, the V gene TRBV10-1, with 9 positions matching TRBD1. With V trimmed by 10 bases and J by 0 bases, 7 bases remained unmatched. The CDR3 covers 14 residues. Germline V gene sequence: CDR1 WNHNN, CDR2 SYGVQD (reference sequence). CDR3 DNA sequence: TGCGCCAAAACCGGGACAGGGATCTCCTACGAGCAGTACTTC. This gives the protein CAKTGTGISYEQYF.

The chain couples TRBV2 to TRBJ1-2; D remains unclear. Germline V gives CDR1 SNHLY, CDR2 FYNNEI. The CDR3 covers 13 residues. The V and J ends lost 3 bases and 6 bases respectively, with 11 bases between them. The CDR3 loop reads CASSELSRNGYTF. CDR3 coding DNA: TGTGCCAGCAGTGAGTTGTCCAGAAATGGCTACACCTTC. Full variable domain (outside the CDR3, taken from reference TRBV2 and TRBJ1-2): EPEVTQTPSHQVTQMGQEVILRCVPISNHLYFYWYRQILGQKVEFLVSFYNNEISEKSEIFDDQFSVERPDGSNFTLKIRSTKLEDSAMYFCASSELSRNGYTFGSGTRLTVV.

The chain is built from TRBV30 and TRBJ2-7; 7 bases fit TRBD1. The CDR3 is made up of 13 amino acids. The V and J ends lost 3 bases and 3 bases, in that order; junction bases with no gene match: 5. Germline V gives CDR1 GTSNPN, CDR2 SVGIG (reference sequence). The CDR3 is CAWSPRTGYEQYF. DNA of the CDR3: TGTGCCTGGAGCCCGAGGACAGGCTACGAGCAGTACTTC.

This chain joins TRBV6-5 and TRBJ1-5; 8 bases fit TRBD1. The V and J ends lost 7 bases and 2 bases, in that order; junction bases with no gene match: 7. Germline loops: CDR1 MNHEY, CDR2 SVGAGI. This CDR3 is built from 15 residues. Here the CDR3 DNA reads TGTGCCAGCACCTGGGGGACAGGTGGCAATCAGCCCCAGCATTTT. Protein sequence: CASTWGTGGNQPQHF.

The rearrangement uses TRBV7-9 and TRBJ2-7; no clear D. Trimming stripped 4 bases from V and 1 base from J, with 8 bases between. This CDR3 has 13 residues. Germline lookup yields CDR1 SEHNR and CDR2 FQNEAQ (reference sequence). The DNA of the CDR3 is TGTGCCAGCAGCTCAGGATTATCCTACGAGCAGTACTTC. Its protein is CASSSGLSYEQYF. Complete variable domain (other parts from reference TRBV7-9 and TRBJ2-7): DTGVSQNPRHKITKRGQNVTFRCDPISEHNRLYWYRQTLGQGPEFLTYFQNEAQLEKSRLLSDRFSAERPKGSFSTLEIQRTEQGDSAMYLCASSSGLSYEQYFGPGTRLTVT.

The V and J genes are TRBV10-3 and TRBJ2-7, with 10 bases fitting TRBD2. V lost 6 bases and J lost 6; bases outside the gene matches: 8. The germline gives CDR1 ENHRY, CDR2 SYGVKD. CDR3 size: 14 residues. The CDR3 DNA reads TGTGCCATCAGCGAGGGGGGACTAGCGATCGAGCAGTACTTC. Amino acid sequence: CAISEGGLAIEQYF.

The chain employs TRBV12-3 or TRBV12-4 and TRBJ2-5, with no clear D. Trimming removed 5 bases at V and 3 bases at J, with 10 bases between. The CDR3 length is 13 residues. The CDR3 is CASSRNRKETQYF. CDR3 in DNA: TGTGCCAGCAGTCGTAACAGAAAAGAGACCCAGTACTTC.

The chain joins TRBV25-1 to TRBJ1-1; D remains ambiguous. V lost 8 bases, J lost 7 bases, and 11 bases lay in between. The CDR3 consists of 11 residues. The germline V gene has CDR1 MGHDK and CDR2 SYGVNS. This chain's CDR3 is CASSKVDEAFF. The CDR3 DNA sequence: TGTGCCAGCTCTAAAGTAGATGAAGCTTTCTTT.

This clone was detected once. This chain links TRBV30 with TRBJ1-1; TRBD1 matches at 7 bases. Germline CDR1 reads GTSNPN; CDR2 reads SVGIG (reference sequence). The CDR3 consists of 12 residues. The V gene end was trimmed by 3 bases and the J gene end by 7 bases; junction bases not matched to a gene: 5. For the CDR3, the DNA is TGTGCCTGGAGCATACGGGACAGTGAAGCTTTCTTT. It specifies CAWSIRDSEAFF.